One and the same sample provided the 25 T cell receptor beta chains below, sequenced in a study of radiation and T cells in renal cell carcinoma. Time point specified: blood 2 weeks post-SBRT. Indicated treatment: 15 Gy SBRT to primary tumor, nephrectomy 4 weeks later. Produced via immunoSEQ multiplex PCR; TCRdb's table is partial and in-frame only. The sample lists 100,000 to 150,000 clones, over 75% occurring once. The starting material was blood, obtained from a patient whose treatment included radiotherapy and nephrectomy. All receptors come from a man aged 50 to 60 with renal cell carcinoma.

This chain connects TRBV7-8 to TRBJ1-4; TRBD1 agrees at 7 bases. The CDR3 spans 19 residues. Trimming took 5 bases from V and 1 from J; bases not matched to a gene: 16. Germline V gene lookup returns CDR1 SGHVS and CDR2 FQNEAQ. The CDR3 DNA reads TGTGCCAGCAGCCATCAAACGCGGTCGTACAGGGGAACTAATGAAAAACTGTTTTTT. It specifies CASSHQTRSYRGTNEKLFF.

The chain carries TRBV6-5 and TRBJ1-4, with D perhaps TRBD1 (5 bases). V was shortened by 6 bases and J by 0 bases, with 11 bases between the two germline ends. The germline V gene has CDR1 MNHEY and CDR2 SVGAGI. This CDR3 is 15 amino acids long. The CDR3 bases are TGTGCCAGCAGACCCGACAGATCAACTAATGAAAAACTGTTTTTT. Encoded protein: CASRPDRSTNEKLFF.

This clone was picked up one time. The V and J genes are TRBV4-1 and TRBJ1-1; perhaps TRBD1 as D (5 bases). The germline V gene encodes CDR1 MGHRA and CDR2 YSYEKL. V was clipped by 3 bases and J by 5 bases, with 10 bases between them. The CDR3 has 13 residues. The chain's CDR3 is CASSQGVWTEAFF. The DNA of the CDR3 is TGCGCCAGCAGCCAGGGGGTTTGGACTGAAGCTTTCTTT.

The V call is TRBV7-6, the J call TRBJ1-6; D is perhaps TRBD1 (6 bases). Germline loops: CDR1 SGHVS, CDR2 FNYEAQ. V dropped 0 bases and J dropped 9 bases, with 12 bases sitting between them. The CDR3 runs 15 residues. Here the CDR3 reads CASSLAPGRGSPLHF. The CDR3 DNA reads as TGTGCCAGCAGCTTAGCGCCGGGCAGGGGTTCACCCCTCCACTTT.

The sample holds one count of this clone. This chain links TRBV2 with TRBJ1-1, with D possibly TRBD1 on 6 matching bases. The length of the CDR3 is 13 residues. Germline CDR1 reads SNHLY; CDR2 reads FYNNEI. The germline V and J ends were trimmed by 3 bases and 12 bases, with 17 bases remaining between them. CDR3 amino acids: CASSEQGEGGPFF. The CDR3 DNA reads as TGTGCCAGCAGTGAGCAGGGTGAAGGGGGGCCTTTCTTT.

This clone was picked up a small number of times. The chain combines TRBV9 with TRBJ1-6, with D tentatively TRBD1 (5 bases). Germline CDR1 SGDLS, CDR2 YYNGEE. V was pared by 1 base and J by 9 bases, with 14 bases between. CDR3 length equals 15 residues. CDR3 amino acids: CASSVSTGDFSPLHF. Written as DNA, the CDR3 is TGTGCCAGCAGCGTAAGCACCGGGGACTTTTCACCCCTCCACTTT.

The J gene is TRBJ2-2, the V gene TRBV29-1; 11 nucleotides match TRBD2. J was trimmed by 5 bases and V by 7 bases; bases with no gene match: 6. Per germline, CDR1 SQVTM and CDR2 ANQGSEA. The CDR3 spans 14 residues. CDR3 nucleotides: TGCAGCGGGAGGGCTAGCGGGGGGACCGGGGAGCTGTTTTTT. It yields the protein CSGRASGGTGELFF.

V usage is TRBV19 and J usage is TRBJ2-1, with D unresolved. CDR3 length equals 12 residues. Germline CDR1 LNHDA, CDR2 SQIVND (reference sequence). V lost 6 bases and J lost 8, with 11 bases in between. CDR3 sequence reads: CASRLWGHEQFF. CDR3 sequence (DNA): TGTGCCAGTAGATTGTGGGGTCATGAGCAGTTCTTC.

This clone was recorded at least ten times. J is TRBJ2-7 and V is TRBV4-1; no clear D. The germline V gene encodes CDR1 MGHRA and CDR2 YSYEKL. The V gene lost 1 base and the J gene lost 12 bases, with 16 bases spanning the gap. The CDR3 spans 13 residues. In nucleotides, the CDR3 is TGCGCCAGCAGCCAAGCCACTGCAGGTTTACTGTACTTC. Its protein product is CASSQATAGLLYF.

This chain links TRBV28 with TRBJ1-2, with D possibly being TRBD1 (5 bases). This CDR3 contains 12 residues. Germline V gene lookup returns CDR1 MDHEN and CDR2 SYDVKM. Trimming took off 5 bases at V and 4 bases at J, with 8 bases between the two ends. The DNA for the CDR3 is TGTGCCAGCAGTAGACAGAGCTATGGCTACACCTTC. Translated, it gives CASSRQSYGYTF.

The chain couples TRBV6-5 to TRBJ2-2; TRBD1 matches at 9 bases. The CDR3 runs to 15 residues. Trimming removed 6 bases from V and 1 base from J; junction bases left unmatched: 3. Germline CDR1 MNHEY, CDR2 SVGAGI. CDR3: CASSRQGVNTGELFF. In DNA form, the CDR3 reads TGTGCCAGCAGCCGACAGGGGGTGAACACCGGGGAGCTGTTTTTT.

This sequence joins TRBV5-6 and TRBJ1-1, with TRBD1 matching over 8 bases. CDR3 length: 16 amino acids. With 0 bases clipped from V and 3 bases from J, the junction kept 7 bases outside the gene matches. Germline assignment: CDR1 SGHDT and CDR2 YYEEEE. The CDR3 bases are TGTGCCAGCAGCTTGGCCCGTGCGACAGGGGACACTGAAGCTTTCTTT. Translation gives CASSLARATGDTEAFF.

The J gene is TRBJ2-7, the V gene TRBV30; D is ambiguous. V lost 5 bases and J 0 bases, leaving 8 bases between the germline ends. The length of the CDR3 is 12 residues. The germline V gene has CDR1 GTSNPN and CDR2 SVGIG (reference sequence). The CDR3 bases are TGTGCCTGGGGCCAACTCTCCTACGAGCAGTACTTC. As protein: CAWGQLSYEQYF.

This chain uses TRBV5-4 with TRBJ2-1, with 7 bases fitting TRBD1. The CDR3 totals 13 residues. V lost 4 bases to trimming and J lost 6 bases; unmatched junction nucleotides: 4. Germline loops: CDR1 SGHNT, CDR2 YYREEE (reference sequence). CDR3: CASSLGTVNEQFF. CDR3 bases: TGTGCCAGCAGCCTAGGGACAGTCAATGAGCAGTTCTTC.

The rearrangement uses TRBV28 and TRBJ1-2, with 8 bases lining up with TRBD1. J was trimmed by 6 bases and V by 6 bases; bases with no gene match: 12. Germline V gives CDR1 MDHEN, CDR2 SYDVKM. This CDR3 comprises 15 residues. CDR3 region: CASSSSTGTGNGYTF. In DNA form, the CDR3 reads TGTGCCAGCAGCAGCAGTACCGGGACAGGCAATGGCTACACCTTC.

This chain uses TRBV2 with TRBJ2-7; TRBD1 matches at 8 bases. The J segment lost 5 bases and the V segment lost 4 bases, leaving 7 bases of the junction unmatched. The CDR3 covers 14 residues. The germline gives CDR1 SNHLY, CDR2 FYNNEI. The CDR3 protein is CASSVRRGHDEQYF. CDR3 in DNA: TGTGCCAGCAGTGTGCGCAGGGGGCATGACGAGCAGTACTTC.

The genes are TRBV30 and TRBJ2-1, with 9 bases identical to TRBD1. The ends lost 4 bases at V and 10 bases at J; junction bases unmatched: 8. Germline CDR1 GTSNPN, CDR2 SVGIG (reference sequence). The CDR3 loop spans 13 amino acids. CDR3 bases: TGTGCCTGGACCGGACAGGGGATAAACGAGCAGTTCTTC. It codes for CAWTGQGINEQFF.

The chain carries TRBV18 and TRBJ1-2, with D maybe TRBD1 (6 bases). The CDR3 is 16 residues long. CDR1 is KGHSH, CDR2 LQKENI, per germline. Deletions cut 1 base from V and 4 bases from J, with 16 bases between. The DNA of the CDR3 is TGTGCCAGCTCACCACTTGGCACGGGGGGCGTCTATGGCTACACCTTC. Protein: CASSPLGTGGVYGYTF.

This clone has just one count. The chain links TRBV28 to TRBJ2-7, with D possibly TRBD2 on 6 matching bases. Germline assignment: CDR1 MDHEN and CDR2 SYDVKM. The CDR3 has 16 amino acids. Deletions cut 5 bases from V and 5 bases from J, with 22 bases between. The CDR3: CASSLVGFSGRHEQYF. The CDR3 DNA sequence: TGTGCCAGCAGTCTGGTGGGTTTTAGCGGTAGGCACGAGCAGTACTTC.

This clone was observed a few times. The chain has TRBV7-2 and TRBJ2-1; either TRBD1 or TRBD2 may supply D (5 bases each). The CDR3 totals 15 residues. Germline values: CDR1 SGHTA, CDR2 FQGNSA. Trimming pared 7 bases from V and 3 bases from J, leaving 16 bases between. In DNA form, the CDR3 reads TGTGCCAGCACTCTCCTGGGGGAATTCTACAATGAGCAGTTCTTC. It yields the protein CASTLLGEFYNEQFF. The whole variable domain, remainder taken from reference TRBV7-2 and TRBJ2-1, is GAGVSQSPSNKVTEKGKDVELRCDPISGHTALYWYRQSLGQGLEFLIYFQGNSAPDKSGLPSDRFSAERTGGSVSTLTIQRTQQEDSAVYLCASTLLGEFYNEQFFGPGTRLTVL.

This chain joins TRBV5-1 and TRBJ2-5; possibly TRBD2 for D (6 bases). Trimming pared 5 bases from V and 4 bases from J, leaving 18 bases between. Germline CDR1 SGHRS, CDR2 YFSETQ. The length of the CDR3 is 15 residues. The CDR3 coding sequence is TGCGCCAGCAGTCCGGCCCGGGAGTGGGGAGAGACCCAGTACTTC. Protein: CASSPAREWGETQYF. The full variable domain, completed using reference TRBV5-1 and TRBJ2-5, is KAGVTQTPRYLIKTRGQQVTLSCSPISGHRSVSWYQQTPGQGLQFLFEYFSETQRNKGNFPGRFSGRQFSNSRSEMNVSTLELGDSALYLCASSPAREWGETQYFGPGTRLLVL.

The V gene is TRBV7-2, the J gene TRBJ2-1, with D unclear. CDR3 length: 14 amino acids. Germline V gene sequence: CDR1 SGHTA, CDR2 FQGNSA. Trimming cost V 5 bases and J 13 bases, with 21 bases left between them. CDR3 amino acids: CASSPGSQKRGQFF. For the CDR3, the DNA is TGTGCCAGCAGCCCCGGGTCGCAGAAACGTGGTCAGTTCTTC.

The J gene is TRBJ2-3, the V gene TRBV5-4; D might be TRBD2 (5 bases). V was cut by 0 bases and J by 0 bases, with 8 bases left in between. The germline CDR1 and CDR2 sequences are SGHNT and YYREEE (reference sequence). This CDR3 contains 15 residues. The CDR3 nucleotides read TGTGCCAGCAGCTTGGGAGGGATTAGCACAGATACGCAGTATTTT. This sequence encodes CASSLGGISTDTQYF.

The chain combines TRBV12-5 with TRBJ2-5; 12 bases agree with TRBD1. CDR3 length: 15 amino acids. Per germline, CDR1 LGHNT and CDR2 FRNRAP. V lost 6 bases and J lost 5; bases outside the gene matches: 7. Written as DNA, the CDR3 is TGTGCTAGTGGCCGAGGGACAGGGGGCGATGAGACCCAGTACTTC. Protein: CASGRGTGGDETQYF.

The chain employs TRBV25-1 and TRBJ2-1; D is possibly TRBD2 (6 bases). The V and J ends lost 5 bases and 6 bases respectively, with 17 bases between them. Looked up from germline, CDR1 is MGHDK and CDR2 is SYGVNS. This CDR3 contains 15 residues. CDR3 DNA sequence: TGTGCCAGCAGTTCACGATCGGGACTCTCCAATGAGCAGTTCTTC. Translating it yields CASSSRSGLSNEQFF. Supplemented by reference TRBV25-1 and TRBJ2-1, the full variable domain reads EADIYQTPRYLVIGTGKKITLECSQTMGHDKMYWYQQDPGMELHLIHYSYGVNSTEKGDLSSESTVSRIRTEHFPLTLESARPSHTSQYLCASSSRSGLSNEQFFGPGTRLTVL.